This T cell receptor (beta chain) was sequenced for a study of T cell repertoires and HLA-DP antigens. TCRdb's copy holds only in-frame clones and misses some; the assay was immunoSEQ multiplex PCR. The repertoire holds more than 90,000 clones, 90% to 95% seen once, with more than 0.25% in the top ten. With regard to this clone: Its antigen is not known.

V shed 2 bases and J shed 1 base, with 11 bases lying between them. CDR1 is MNHNY, CDR2 SVGAGI, per germline (reference sequence). This CDR3 region has 15 residues. V usage is TRBV6-6 and J usage is TRBJ1-2; D is unresolved. The origin of this receptor is a woman under 30 in good health and CMV-seronegative. Source material: CD4+ T cells from PBMCs. The CDR3 DNA reads as TGTGCCAGCAGTTACGTCGCCTGGGGTAACTATGGCTACACCTTC. Residues: CASSYVAWGNYGYTF.